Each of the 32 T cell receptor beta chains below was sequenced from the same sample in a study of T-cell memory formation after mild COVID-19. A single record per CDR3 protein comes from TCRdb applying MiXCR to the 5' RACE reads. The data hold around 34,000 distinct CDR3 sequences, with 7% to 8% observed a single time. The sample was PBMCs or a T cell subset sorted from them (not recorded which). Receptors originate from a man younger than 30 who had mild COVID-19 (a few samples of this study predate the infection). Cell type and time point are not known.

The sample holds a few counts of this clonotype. In DNA, the CDR3 is TGTGCCTCACCCGGCGGATCTAGCACAGATACGCAGTATTTT. It is translated as CASPGGSSTDTQYF. V gene TRBV30 combines with J gene TRBJ2-3; D gene ambiguous. CDR1 GTSNPN and CDR2 SVGIG come from the germline V gene (reference sequence). V was clipped by 7 bases and J by 0 bases, with 14 bases between them. CDR3 size: 14 residues.

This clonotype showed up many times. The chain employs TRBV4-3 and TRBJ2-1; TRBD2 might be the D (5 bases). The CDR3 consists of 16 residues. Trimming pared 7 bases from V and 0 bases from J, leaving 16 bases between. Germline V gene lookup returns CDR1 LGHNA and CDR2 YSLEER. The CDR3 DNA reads TGCGCCAGCACCCCCACGGCGGGTAGCTCCTACAATGAGCAGTTCTTC. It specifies CASTPTAGSSYNEQFF.

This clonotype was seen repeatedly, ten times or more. Here the CDR3 reads CASSLVEAFF. DNA for the CDR3: TGTGCCAGCAGTTTGGTTGAAGCTTTCTTT. J is TRBJ1-1 and V is TRBV12-3 or TRBV12-4; no reliable D call. This CDR3 is built from 10 residues. V lost 3 bases, J lost 7 bases, and 3 bases lay in between.

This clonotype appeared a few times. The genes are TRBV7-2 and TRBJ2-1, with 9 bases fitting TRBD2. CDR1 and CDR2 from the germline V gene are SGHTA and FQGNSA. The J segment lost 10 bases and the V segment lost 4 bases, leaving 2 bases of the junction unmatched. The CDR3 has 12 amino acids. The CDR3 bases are TGTGCCAGCAGCTCTCTAGCGGGGGAGCAGTTCTTC. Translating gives CASSSLAGEQFF.

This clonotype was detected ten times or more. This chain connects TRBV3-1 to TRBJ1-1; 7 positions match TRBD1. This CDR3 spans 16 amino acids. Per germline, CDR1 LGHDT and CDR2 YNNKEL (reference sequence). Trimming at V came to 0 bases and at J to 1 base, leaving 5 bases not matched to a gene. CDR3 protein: CASSQDGTDRNTEAFF. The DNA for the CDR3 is TGTGCCAGCAGCCAAGATGGGACAGACCGGAACACTGAAGCTTTCTTT.

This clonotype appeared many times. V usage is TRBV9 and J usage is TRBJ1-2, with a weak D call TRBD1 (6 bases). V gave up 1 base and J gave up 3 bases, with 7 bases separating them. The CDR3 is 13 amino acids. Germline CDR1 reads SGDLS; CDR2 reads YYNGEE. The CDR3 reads CASSVSGDYGYTF. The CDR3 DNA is TGTGCCAGCAGCGTATCAGGGGACTATGGCTACACCTTC. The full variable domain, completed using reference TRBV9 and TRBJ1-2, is DSGVTQTPKHLITATGQRVTLRCSPRSGDLSVYWYQQSLDQGLQFLIQYYNGEERAKGNILERFSAQQFPDLHSELNLSSLELGDSALYFCASSVSGDYGYTFGSGTRLTVV.

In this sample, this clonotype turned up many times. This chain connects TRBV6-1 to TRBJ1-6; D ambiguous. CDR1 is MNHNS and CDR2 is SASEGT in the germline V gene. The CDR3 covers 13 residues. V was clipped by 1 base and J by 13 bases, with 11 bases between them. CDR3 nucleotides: TGTGCCAGCAGTGAAGATTGGAACTTGCCCCTCCACTTT. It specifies CASSEDWNLPLHF.

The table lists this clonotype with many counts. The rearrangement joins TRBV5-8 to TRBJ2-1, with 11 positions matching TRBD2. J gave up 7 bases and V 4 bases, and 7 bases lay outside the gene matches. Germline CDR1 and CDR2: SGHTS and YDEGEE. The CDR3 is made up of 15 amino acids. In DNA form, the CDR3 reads TGTGCCAGCAGCCCCGAGCTAGCGGGGGGTAATGAGCAGTTCTTC. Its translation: CASSPELAGGNEQFF.

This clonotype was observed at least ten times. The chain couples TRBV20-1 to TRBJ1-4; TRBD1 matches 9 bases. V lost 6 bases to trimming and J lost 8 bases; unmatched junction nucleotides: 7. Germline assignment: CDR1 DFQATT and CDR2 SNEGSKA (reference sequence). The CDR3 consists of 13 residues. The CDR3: CSARDRVREKLFF. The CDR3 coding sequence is TGCAGTGCCAGGGACAGGGTCCGGGAAAAACTGTTTTTT.

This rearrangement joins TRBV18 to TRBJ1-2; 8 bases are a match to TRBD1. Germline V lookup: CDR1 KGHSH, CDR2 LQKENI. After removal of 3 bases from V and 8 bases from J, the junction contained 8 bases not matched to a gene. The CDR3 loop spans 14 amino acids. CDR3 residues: CASSPNGQGGGYTF. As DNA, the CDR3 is TGTGCCAGCTCACCTAATGGACAGGGTGGAGGCTACACCTTC. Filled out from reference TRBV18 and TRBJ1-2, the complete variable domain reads NAGVMQNPRHLVRRRGQEARLRCSPMKGHSHVYWYRQLPEEGLKFMVYLQKENIIDESGMPKERFSAEFPKEGPSILRIQQVVRGDSAAYFCASSPNGQGGGYTFGSGTRLTVV.

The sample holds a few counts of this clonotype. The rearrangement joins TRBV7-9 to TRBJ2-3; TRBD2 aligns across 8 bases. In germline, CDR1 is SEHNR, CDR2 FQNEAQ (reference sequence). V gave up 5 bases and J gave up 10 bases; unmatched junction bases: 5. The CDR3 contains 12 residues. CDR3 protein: CASSLSGEAQYF. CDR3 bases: TGTGCCAGCAGCCTTAGCGGGGAGGCGCAGTATTTT. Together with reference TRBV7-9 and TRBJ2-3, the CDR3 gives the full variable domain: DTGVSQNPRHKITKRGQNVTFRCDPISEHNRLYWYRQTLGQGPEFLTYFQNEAQLEKSRLLSDRFSAERPKGSFSTLEIQRTEQGDSAMYLCASSLSGEAQYFGPGTRLTVL.

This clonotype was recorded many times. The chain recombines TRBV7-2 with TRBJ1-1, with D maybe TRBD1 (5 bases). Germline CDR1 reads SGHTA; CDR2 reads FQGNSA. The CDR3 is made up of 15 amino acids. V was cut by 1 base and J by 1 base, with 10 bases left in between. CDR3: CASSLVGQGNTEAFF. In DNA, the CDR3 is TGTGCCAGCAGCTTAGTCGGGCAGGGGAACACTGAAGCTTTCTTT. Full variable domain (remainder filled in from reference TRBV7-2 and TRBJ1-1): GAGVSQSPSNKVTEKGKDVELRCDPISGHTALYWYRQSLGQGLEFLIYFQGNSAPDKSGLPSDRFSAERTGGSVSTLTIQRTQQEDSAVYLCASSLVGQGNTEAFFGQGTRLTVV.

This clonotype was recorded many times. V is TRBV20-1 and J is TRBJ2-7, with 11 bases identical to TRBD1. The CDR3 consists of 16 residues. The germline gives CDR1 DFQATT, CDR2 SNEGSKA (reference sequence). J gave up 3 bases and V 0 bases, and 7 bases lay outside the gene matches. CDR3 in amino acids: CSARELGDRGIYEQYF. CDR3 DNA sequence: TGCAGTGCTAGAGAACTAGGGGACAGGGGGATCTACGAGCAGTACTTC.

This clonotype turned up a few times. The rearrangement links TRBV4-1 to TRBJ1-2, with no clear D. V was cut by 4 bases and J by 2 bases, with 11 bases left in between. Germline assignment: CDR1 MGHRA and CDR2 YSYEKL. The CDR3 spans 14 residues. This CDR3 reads CASSRDPGNYGYTF. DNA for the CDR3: TGCGCCAGCAGCCGAGATCCGGGCAACTATGGCTACACCTTC.

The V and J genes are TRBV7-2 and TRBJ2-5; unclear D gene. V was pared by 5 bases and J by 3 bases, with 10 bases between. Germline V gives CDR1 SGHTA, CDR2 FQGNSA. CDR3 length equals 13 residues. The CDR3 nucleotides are TGTGCCAGCAGCACCCCAACCGAAGAGACCCAGTACTTC. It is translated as CASSTPTEETQYF.

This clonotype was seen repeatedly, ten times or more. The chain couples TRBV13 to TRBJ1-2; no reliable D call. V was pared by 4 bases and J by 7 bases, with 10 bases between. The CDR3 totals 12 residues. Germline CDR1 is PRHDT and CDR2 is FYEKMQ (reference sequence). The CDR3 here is CASSSRAGGYTF. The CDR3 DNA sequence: TGTGCCAGCAGCTCCCGAGCGGGTGGCTACACCTTC.

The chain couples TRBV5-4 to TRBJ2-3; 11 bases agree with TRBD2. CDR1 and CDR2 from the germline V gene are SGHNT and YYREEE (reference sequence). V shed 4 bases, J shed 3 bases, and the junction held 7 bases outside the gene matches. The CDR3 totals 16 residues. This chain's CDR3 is CASSDGASGGTDTQYF. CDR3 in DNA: TGTGCCAGCAGCGACGGGGCTAGCGGGGGGACAGATACGCAGTATTTT.

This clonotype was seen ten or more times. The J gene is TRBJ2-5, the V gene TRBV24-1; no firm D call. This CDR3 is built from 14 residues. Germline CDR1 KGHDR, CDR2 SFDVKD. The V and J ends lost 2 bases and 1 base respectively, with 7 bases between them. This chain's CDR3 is CATSDSVIQETQYF. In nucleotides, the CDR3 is TGTGCCACCAGTGATTCAGTAATCCAAGAGACCCAGTACTTC.

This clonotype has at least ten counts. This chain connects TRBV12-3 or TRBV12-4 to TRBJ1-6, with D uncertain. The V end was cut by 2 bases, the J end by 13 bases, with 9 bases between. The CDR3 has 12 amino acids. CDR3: CASSLRFSPLHF. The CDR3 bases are TGTGCCAGCAGTTTAAGGTTTAGTCCCCTCCACTTT.

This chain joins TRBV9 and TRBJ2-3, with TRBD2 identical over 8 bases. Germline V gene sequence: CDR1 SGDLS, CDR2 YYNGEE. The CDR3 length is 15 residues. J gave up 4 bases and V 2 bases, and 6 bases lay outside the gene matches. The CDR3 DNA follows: TGTGCCAGCAGCGTCTTAGCGGGGTCATCAGATACGCAGTATTTT. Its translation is CASSVLAGSSDTQYF.

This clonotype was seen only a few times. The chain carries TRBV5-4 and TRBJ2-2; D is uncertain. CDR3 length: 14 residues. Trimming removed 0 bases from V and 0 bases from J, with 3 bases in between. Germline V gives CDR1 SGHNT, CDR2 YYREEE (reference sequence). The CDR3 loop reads CASSLAANTGELFF. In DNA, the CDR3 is TGTGCCAGCAGCTTGGCGGCGAACACCGGGGAGCTGTTTTTT.

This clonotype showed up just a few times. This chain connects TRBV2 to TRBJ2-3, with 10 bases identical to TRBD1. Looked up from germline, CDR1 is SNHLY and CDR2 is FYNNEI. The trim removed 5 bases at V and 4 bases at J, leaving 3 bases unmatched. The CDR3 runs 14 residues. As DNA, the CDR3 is TGTGCCAGCAGTCCGACAGGGGGCCCAGATACGCAGTATTTT. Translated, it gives CASSPTGGPDTQYF.

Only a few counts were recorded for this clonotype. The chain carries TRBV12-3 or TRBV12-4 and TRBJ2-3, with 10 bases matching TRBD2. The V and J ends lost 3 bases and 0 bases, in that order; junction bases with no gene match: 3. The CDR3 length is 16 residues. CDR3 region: CASSLASGGSTDTQYF. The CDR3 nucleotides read TGTGCCAGCAGTTTGGCTAGCGGGGGTAGCACAGATACGCAGTATTTT.

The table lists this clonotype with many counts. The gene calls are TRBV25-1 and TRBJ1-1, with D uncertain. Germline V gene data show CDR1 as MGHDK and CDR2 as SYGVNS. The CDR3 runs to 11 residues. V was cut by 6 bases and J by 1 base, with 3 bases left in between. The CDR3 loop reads CASRRNTEAFF. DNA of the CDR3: TGTGCCAGCAGGCGGAACACTGAAGCTTTCTTT.

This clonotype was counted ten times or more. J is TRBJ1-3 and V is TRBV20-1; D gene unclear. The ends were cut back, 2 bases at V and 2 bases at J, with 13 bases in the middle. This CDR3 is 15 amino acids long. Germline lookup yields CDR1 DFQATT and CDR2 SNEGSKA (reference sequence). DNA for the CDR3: TGCAGTGCTAGACGGTCACTTGTCCCTGGAAACACCATATATTTT. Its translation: CSARRSLVPGNTIYF.

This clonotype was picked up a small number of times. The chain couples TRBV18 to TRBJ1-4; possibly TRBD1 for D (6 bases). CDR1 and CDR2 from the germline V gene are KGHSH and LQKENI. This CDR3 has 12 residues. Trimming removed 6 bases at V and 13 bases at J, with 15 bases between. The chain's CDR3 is CASSQEQTGLFF. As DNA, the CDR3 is TGTGCCAGCTCCCAGGAGCAGACAGGACTGTTTTTT.

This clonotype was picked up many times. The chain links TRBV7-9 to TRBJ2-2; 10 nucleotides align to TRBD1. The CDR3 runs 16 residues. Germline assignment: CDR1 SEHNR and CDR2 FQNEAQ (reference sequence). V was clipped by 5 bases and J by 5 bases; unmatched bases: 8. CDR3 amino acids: CASSHTRDRGTGELFF. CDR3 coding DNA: TGTGCCAGCAGCCACACCCGGGACAGGGGAACCGGGGAGCTGTTTTTT.

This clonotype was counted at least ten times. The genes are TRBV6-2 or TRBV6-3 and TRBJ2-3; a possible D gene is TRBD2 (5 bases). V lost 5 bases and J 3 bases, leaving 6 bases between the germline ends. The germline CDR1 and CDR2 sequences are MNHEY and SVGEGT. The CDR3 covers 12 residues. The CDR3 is CASSLATDTQYF. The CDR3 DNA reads TGTGCCAGCAGTCTAGCTACAGATACGCAGTATTTT.

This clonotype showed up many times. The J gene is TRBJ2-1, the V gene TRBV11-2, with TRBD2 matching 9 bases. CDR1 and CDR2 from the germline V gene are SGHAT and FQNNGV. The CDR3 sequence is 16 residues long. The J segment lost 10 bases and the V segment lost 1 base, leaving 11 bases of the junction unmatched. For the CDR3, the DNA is TGTGCCAGCAGCTTAGTTGCGGGGGGGGCTATGAGGGAGCAGTTCTTC. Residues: CASSLVAGGAMREQFF.

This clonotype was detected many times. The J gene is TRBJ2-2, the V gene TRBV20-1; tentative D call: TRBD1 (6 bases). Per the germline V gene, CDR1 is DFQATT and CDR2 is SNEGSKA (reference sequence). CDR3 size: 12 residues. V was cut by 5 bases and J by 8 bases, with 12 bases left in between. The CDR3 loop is CSAPRGSGELFF. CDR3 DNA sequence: TGCAGTGCTCCCAGGGGATCGGGGGAGCTGTTTTTT.

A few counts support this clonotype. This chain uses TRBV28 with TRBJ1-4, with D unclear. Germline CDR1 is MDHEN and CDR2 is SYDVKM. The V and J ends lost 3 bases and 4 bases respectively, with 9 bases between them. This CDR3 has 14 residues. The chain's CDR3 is CASSFGGVNEKLFF. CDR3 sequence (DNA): TGTGCCAGCAGTTTCGGCGGGGTTAATGAAAAACTGTTTTTT.

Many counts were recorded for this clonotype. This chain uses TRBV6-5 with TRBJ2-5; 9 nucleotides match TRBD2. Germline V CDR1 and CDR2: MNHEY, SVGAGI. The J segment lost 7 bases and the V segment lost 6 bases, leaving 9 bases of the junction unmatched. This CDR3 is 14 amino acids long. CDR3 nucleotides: TGTGCCAGCAGCCCGGGACTAGCCCACCGGACCCAGTACTTC. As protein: CASSPGLAHRTQYF.